These 21 T cell receptor beta chains share one sample of origin, sequenced in a study of blood T cells in healthy people across ages. A J-beta primer mix and a sample-barcoded 5' primer were used in a second PCR of about 6 to 12 cycles. TCRdb re-called the 5' RACE reads through MiXCR, storing one row per CDR3 protein. The repertoire holds more than 600,000 distinct CDR3 sequences, with more than 20% as singletons. This same sample was also taken into another study, of T cells of mothers and their children.

The sample was blood. Receptors originate from a boy between 10 and 17 years old in good health.

This chain links TRBV29-1 with TRBJ2-4; D ambiguous. This CDR3 is 13 amino acids long. The germline V gene encodes CDR1 SQVTM and CDR2 ANQGSEA. Deletions cut 4 bases from V and 0 bases from J, with 7 bases between. This CDR3 reads CSVVPSAKNIQYF. The DNA of the CDR3 is TGCAGCGTTGTGCCCTCAGCCAAAAACATTCAGTACTTC.

This clonotype was seen a few times. The genes are TRBV19 and TRBJ1-2; D ambiguous. V lost 3 bases and J lost 1, with 6 bases in between. The germline V gene encodes CDR1 LNHDA and CDR2 SQIVND (reference sequence). This CDR3 region has 13 residues. CDR3 coding DNA: TGTGCCAGTAGTATGGGGATTAACTATGGCTACACCTTC. Translated, it gives CASSMGINYGYTF.

This clonotype was counted only a few times. This chain links TRBV12-3 or TRBV12-4 with TRBJ2-5; D remains unclear. The V gene lost 2 bases and the J gene lost 7 bases, with 5 bases spanning the gap. The CDR3 is 11 amino acids. The chain's CDR3 is CASSLRRTQYF. The CDR3 DNA follows: TGTGCCAGCAGTTTAAGGAGGACCCAGTACTTC.

This clonotype was observed a few times. The chain couples TRBV11-2 to TRBJ2-5, with TRBD2 as a possible D gene (6 bases). Germline CDR1 and CDR2: SGHAT and FQNNGV. The CDR3 totals 11 residues. V lost 3 bases and J 9 bases, leaving 8 bases between the germline ends. The DNA of the CDR3 is TGTGCCAGCAGCTTGTCGGGGGCCCAGTACTTC. This translates into CASSLSGAQYF.

V gene TRBV13 combines with J gene TRBJ2-7, with 7 positions matching TRBD2. V gave up 4 bases and J gave up 1 base; unmatched junction bases: 10. Germline assignment: CDR1 PRHDT and CDR2 FYEKMQ (reference sequence). This CDR3 spans 16 amino acids. The CDR3 DNA reads TGTGCCAGCAGCTCACTCCAGAGCGGGGAATCCTACGAGCAGTACTTC. It translates to CASSSLQSGESYEQYF.

This clonotype was seen a few times. The rearrangement joins TRBV28 to TRBJ2-5; weak D call: TRBD1 (5 bases). The DNA end is more similar to TRBJ2-7, so the J call may be wrong. The CDR3 has 15 residues. The germline CDR1 and CDR2 sequences are MDHEN and SYDVKM. The CDR3 region is CASSLALTTGYEQYF. CDR3 bases: TGTGCCAGCAGTTTGGCCCTAACAACAGGCTACGAGCAGTACTTC.

This clonotype was counted only a few times. This chain links TRBV12-5 with TRBJ2-4; 9 nucleotides match TRBD1. Germline V gene data show CDR1 as LGHNT and CDR2 as FRNRAP. V lost 5 bases to trimming and J lost 3 bases; unmatched junction nucleotides: 11. This CDR3 has 17 amino acids. The CDR3, as DNA: TGTGCTAGTGGTGTGACCTGGACAGGGGAGGGCAAAAACATTCAGTACTTC. It is translated as CASGVTWTGEGKNIQYF.

The V gene is TRBV2, the J gene TRBJ2-1; D is perhaps TRBD2 (5 bases). The germline V gene has CDR1 SNHLY and CDR2 FYNNEI. The CDR3 totals 14 residues. The ends were cut back, 7 bases at V and 0 bases at J, with 10 bases in the middle. The CDR3: CASTEGSSYNEQFF. The CDR3 DNA sequence: TGTGCCAGCACCGAGGGCAGCTCCTACAATGAGCAGTTCTTC.

The chain employs TRBV18 and TRBJ2-3; 8 bases are a match to TRBD2. V shed 8 bases, J shed 4 bases, and the junction held 11 bases outside the gene matches. The CDR3 extends over 15 amino acids. Germline CDR1 is KGHSH and CDR2 is LQKENI. CDR3 coding DNA: TGTGCCAGCCAGACCGGGACTAGGTTCCCAGATACGCAGTATTTT. Encoded protein: CASQTGTRFPDTQYF.

CDR3 DNA sequence: TGTGCCAGCAGTCTAAACCGGGGCCAAGAAGCTTTCTTT. It encodes CASSLNRGQEAFF. The genes are TRBV6-2 or TRBV6-3 and TRBJ1-1; weak D call: TRBD1 (5 bases). The germline CDR1 and CDR2 sequences are MNHEY and SVGEGT. The V end lost 5 bases, the J end lost 8 bases, and 15 bases lay between the germline ends. The length of the CDR3 is 13 residues.

The chain joins TRBV7-9 to TRBJ2-2; no clear D. Germline values: CDR1 SEHNR, CDR2 FQNEAQ (reference sequence). The CDR3 has 14 amino acids. V lost 5 bases, J lost 4 bases, and 11 bases lay in between. The CDR3 DNA reads TGTGCCAGCAGCCCTCCCGGCGTCACCGGGGAGCTGTTTTTT. This gives the protein CASSPPGVTGELFF.

The chain is built from TRBV20-1 and TRBJ2-7, with 10 bases identical to TRBD2. The CDR3 has 13 amino acids. The junction had 7 bases not matched to a gene; V was cut back by 6 bases and J by 5 bases. CDR1 is DFQATT, CDR2 SNEGSKA, per germline (reference sequence). In nucleotides, the CDR3 is TGCAGTGCAGGGGCTAGCGGGAGAAACGAGCAGTACTTC. Its protein product is CSAGASGRNEQYF.

The rearrangement links TRBV19 to TRBJ2-1; 8 bases align to TRBD2. Germline values: CDR1 LNHDA, CDR2 SQIVND (reference sequence). V gave up 7 bases and J gave up 0 bases; unmatched junction bases: 8. This CDR3 has 16 residues. The CDR3 DNA reads as TGTGCCAGTAACCTAGCGGGTGCCCTCTCCTACAATGAGCAGTTCTTC. Encoded protein: CASNLAGALSYNEQFF. The whole variable domain, remainder taken from reference TRBV19 and TRBJ2-1, is DGGITQSPKYLFRKEGQNVTLSCEQNLNHDAMYWYRQDPGQGLRLIYYSQIVNDFQKGDIAEGYSVSREKKESFPLTVTSAQKNPTAFYLCASNLAGALSYNEQFFGPGTRLTVL.

As regards this clonotype: At one end the junction does not follow the germline gene, possibly because of a read error. V usage is TRBV12-3 or TRBV12-4 and J usage is TRBJ1-4; D not resolved. The CDR3 consists of 11 residues. As DNA, the CDR3 is TGTGCCAACAGTCTAGGTGAAAAACTGTTTTTT. Residues: CANSLGEKLFF.

This clonotype was detected only a few times. The chain is built from TRBV10-3 and TRBJ2-3, with 10 nucleotides matching TRBD2. The CDR3 totals 16 residues. V lost 0 bases to trimming and J lost 9 bases; unmatched junction nucleotides: 9. Germline-derived CDR1 and CDR2 are ENHRY and SYGVKD. Here the CDR3 DNA reads TGTGCCATCAGTGAGTCGCCGGGAGCGGGGGGGCCCACGCAGTATTTT. Translating gives CAISESPGAGGPTQYF.

This clonotype showed up just a few times. The chain has TRBV2 and TRBJ1-4, with 8 positions matching TRBD1. Per the germline V gene, CDR1 is SNHLY and CDR2 is FYNNEI. V lost 7 bases to trimming and J lost 7 bases; unmatched junction nucleotides: 8. The CDR3 is 14 residues long. The CDR3 spells CASIAQGALEKLFF. CDR3 bases: TGTGCCAGCATCGCCCAGGGGGCGCTTGAAAAACTGTTTTTT.

The V call is TRBV12-3 or TRBV12-4, the J call TRBJ2-1, with 8 bases aligning to TRBD1. The CDR3 totals 13 residues. The V segment lost 4 bases and the J segment 13 bases; nucleotides outside the gene matches: 9. This chain's CDR3 is CASSSRGLLGQFF. DNA of the CDR3: TGTGCCAGCAGTTCCAGGGGGCTCCTGGGACAGTTCTTC.

In the case of this clonotype: The germline gene is not matched at one end of the junction; a read error may be the cause. The V gene is TRBV4-1, the J gene TRBJ1-2; 11 bases agree with TRBD1. This CDR3 spans 15 amino acids. Germline values: CDR1 MGHRA, CDR2 YSYEKL. CDR3 DNA sequence: TGCGCCGGCAGCCTTGGACAGGGGGCGGTCTATGGCTACACCTTC. As protein: CAGSLGQGAVYGYTF.

This clonotype came up a few times. The V call is TRBV6-5, the J call TRBJ2-5, with 9 bases aligning to TRBD2. With V trimmed by 4 bases and J by 3 bases, 3 bases remained unmatched. CDR3 length: 14 residues. CDR1 is MNHEY and CDR2 is SVGAGI in the germline V gene. This CDR3 reads CASSLAGVEETQYF. The CDR3 DNA follows: TGTGCCAGCAGTTTAGCGGGAGTAGAAGAGACCCAGTACTTC.

A few counts support this clonotype. The rearrangement joins TRBV11-2 to TRBJ2-1; maybe TRBD2 (5 bases). CDR1 is SGHAT, CDR2 FQNNGV, per germline. The V end was cut by 0 bases, the J end by 5 bases, with 11 bases between. The CDR3 runs to 15 residues. The CDR3 bases are TGTGCCAGCAGCTTAGAGAGTAGCGCTCACAATGAGCAGTTCTTC. The encoded protein is CASSLESSAHNEQFF. Drawing the rest from reference TRBV11-2 and TRBJ2-1, the complete variable domain is EAGVAQSPRYKIIEKRQSVAFWCNPISGHATLYWYQQILGQGPKLLIQFQNNGVVDDSQLPKDRFSAERLKGVDSTLKIQPAKLEDSAVYLCASSLESSAHNEQFFGPGTRLTVL.

The chain combines TRBV6-2 or TRBV6-3 with TRBJ2-5; TRBD2 might be the D (5 bases). From germline, CDR1 is MNHEY and CDR2 SVGEGT. The CDR3 has 14 residues. Between the trimmed V and J ends, which lost 0 bases and 5 bases, there was a span of 10 bases. The CDR3, as DNA: TGTGCCAGCAGTTACTCGACTACGGTGGAGACCCAGTACTTC. Residues: CASSYSTTVETQYF.